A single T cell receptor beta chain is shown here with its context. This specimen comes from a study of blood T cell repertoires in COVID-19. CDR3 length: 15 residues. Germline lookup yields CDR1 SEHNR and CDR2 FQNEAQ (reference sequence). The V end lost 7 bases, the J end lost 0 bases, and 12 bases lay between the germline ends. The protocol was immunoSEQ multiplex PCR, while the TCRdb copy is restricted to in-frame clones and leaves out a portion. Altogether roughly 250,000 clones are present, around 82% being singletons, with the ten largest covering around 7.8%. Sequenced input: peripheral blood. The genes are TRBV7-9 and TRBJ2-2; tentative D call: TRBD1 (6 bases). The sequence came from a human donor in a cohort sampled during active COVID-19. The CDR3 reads CASNLGTPNTGELFF. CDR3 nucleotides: TGTGCCAGCAACCTCGGGACACCGAACACCGGGGAGCTGTTTTTT. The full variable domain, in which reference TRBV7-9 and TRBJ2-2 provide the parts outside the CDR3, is DTGVSQNPRHKITKRGQNVTFRCDPISEHNRLYWYRQTLGQGPEFLTYFQNEAQLEKSRLLSDRFSAERPKGSFSTLEIQRTEQGDSAMYLCASNLGTPNTGELFFGEGSRLTVL.